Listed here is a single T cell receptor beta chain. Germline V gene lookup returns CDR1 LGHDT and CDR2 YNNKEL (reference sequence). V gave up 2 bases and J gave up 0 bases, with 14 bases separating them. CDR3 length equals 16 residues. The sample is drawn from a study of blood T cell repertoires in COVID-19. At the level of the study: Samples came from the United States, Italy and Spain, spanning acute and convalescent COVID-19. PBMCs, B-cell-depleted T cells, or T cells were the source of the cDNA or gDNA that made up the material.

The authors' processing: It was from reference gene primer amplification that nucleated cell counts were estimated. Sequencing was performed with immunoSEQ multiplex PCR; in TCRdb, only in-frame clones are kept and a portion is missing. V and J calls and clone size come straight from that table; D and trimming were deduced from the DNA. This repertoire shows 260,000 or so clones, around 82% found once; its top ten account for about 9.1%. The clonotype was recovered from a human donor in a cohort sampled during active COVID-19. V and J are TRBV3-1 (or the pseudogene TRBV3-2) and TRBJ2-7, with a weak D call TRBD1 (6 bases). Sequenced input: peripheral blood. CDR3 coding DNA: TGTGCCAGCAGCCAAAACAGGGTCAAAAGCTCCTACGAGCAGTACTTC. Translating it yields CASSQNRVKSSYEQYF.